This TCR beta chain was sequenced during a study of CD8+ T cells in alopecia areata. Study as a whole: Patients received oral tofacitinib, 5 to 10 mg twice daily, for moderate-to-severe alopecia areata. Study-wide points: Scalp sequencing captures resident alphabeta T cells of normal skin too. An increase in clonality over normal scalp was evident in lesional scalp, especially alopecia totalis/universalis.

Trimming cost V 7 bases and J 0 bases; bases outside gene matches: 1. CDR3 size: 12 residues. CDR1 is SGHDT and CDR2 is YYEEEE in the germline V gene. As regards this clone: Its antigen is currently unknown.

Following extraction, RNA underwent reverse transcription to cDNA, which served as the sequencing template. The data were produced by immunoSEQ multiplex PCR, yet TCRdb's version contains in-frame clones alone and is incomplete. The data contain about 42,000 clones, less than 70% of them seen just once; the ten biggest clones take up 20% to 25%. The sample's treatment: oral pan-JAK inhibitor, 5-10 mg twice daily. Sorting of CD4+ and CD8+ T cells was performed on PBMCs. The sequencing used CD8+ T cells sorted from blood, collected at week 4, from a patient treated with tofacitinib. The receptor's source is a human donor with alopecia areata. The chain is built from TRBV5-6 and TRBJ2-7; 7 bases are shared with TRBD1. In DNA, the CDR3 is TGTGCCAGCTGGGACAGCTCCTACGAGCAGTACTTC. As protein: CASWDSSYEQYF.